This record looks at one T cell receptor beta chain sequence and its context. The antigen is unknown. Among participants with HIV, every one received treatment in the United States. This sample stems from a study of long-term antiretroviral therapy in people with HIV. immunoSEQ v3.0 was run at survey level. The target of sequencing was roughly 40,000-50,000 T-cell genomes per sample. Repertoires were generated with immunoSEQ multiplex PCR, while TCRdb's copy carries only in-frame clones and drops some. The top ten hold about 3.7% of the sample, which has 21,000 or so clones, approximately 90% seen once. The V and J ends lost 0 bases and 8 bases respectively, with 10 bases between them. Per germline, CDR1 MGHRA and CDR2 YSYEKL. The CDR3 consists of 14 residues. Findings and limits, study-wide: The study found narrower CDR3 length ranges in HIV repertoires than in controls.

This receptor was taken from a man between 60 and 75 years old with HIV. The chain links TRBV4-1 to TRBJ1-4; D is unclear. Sequenced here: unsorted PBMCs, sampled 2.3 years after starting antiretroviral therapy. The CDR3 nucleotides read TGCGCCAGCAGCCAAGATTTGCAGAAAGAAAAACTGTTTTTT. Protein sequence: CASSQDLQKEKLFF.